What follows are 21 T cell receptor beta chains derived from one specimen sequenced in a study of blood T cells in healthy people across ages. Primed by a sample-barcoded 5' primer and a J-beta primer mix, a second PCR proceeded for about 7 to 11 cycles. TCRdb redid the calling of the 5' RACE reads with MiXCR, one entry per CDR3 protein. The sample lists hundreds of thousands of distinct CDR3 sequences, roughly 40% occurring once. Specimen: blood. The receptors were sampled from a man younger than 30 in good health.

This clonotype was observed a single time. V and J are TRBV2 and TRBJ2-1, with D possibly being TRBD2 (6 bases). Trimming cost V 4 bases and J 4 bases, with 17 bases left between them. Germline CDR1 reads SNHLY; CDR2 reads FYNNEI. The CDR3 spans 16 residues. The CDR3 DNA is TGTGCCAGCAGTGTGCCCCCCTGGGGGGAATACAATGAGCAGTTCTTC. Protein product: CASSVPPWGEYNEQFF.

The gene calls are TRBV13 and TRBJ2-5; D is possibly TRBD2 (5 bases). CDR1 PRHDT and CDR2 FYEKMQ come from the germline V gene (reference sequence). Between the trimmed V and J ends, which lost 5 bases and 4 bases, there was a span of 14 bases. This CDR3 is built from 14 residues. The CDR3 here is CASSVVGVSETQYF. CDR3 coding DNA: TGTGCCAGCAGCGTAGTCGGGGTGTCAGAGACCCAGTACTTC.

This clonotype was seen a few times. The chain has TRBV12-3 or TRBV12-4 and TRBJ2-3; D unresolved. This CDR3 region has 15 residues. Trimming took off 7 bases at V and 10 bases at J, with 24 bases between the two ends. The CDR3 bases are TGTGCCAGCACCATCACTAACCTAGAACAGATTTCGCAGTATTTT. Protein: CASTITNLEQISQYF.

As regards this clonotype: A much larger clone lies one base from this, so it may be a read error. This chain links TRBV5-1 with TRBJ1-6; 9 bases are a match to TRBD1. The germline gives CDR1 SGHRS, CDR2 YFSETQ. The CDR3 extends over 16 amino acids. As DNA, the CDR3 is TGCGCCAGCAGCTACGACTCCGGGACAGGGAACTCACCCCCCCACTTT. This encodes CASSYDSGTGNSPPHF.

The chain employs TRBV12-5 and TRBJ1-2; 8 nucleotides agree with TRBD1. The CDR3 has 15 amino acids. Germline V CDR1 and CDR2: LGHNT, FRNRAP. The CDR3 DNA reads TGTGCCTCCACCCCGGGGACAGGCAAATACTATGGCTACACCTTC. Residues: CASTPGTGKYYGYTF.

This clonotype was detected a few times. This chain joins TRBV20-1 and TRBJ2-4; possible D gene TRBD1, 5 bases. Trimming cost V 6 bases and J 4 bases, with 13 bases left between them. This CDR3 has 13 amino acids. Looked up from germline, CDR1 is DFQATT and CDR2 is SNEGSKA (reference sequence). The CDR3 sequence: CSAYGHPKNIQYF. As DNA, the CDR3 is TGCAGTGCGTACGGACACCCAAAAAACATTCAGTACTTC.

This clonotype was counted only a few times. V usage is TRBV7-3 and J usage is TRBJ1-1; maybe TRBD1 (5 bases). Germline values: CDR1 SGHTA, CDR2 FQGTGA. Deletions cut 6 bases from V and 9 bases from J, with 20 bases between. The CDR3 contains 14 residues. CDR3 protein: CASSSTWGGEQAFF. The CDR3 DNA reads TGTGCCAGCAGTTCCACGTGGGGGGGAGAACAAGCTTTCTTT.

CDR3 bases: TGTGCCAGTACCACCGACCCTGGAGGGAATCAAGAGACCCAGTACTTC. Its protein product is CASTTDPGGNQETQYF. V and J are TRBV19 and TRBJ2-5; tentative D call: TRBD2 (6 bases). The CDR3 sequence is 16 residues long. Germline CDR1 is LNHDA and CDR2 is SQIVND (reference sequence). Trimming removed 7 bases at V and 2 bases at J, with 20 bases between.

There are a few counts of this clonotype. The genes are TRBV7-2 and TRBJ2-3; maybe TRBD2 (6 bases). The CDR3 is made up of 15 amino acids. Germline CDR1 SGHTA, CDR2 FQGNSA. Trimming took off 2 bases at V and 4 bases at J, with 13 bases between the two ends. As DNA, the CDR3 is TGTGCCAGCAGCTTACTGCGGGAACATGCAGATACGCAGTATTTT. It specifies CASSLLREHADTQYF.

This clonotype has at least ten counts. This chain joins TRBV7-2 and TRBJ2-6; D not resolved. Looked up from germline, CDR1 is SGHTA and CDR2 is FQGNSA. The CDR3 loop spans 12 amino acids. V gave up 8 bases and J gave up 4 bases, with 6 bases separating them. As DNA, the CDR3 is TGTGCCAGCGGCCAAGGGGCCAACGTCCTGACTTTC. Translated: CASGQGANVLTF.

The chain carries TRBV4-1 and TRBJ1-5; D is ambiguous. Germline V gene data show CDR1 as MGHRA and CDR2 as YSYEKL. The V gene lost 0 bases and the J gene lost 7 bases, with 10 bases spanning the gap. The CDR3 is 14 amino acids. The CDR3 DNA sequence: TGCGCCAGCAGCCAAGAAAGGTTTGACCAGCCCCAGCATTTT. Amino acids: CASSQERFDQPQHF.

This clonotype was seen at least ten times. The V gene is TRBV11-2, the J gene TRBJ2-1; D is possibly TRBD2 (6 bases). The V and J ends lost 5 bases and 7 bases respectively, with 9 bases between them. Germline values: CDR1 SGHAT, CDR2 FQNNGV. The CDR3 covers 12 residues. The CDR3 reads CASSPGRNEQFF. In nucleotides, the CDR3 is TGTGCCAGCAGCCCAGGGAGGAATGAGCAGTTCTTC.

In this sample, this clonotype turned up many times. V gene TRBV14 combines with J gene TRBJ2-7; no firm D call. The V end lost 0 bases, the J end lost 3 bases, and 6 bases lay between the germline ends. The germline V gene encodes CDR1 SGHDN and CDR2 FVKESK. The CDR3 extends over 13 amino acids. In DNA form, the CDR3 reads TGTGCCAGCAGCCAAGATCACGGCTACGAGCAGTACTTC. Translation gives CASSQDHGYEQYF.

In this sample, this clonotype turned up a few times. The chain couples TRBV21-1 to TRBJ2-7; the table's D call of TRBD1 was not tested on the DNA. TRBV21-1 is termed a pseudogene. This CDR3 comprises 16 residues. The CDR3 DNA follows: TGTGCCAGCAGCAAAGGGAAGGGGGGATCTCCCTACGAGCAGTACTTC. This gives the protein CASSKGKGGSPYEQYF.

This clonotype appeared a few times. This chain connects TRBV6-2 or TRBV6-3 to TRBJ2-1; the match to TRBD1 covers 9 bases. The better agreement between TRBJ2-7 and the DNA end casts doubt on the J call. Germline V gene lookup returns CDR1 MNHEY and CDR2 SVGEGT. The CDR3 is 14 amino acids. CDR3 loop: CASRHRDRDNEQYF. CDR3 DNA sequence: TGTGCCAGCAGACACCGGGACAGGGACAACGAGCAGTACTTC.

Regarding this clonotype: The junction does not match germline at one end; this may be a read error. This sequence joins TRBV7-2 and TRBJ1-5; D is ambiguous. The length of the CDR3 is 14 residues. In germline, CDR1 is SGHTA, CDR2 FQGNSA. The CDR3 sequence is CACSLDPRNQPQHF. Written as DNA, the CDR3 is TGTGCCTGCAGCTTAGACCCGCGGAATCAGCCCCAGCATTTT. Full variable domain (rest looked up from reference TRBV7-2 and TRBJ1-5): GAGVSQSPSNKVTEKGKDVELRCDPISGHTALYWYRQSLGQGLEFLIYFQGNSAPDKSGLPSDRFSAERTGGSVSTLTIQRTQQEDSAVYLCACSLDPRNQPQHFGDGTRLSIL.

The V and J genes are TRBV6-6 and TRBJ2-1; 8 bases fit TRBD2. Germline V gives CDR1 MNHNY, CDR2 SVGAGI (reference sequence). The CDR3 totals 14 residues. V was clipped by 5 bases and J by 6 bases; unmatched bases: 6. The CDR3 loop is CASSVPGGLNEQFF. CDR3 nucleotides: TGTGCCAGCAGTGTCCCGGGGGGGCTCAATGAGCAGTTCTTC.

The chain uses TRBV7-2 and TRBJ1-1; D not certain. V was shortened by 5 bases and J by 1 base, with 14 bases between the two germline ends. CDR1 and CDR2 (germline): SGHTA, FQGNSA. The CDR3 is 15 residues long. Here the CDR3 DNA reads TGTGCCAGCAGCACCCGTCCGCGGTCGAACACTGAAGCTTTCTTT. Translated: CASSTRPRSNTEAFF.

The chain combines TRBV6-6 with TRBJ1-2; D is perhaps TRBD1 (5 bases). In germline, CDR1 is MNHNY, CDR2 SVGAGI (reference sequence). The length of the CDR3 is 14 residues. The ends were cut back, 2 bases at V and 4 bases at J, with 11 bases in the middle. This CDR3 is CASSYEQGPYGYTF. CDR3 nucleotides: TGTGCCAGCAGTTACGAGCAGGGACCCTATGGCTACACCTTC.

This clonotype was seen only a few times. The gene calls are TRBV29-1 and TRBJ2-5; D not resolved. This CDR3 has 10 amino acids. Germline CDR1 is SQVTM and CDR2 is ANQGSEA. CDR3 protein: CSVSQETQYF. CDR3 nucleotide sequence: TGCAGTGTTTCCCAAGAGACCCAGTACTTC.

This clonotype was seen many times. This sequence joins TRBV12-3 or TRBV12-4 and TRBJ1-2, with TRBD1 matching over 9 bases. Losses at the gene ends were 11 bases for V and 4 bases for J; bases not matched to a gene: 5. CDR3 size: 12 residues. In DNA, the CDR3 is TGTGCCTCGGGGACAGGGCCCTATGGCTACACCTTC. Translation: CASGTGPYGYTF.